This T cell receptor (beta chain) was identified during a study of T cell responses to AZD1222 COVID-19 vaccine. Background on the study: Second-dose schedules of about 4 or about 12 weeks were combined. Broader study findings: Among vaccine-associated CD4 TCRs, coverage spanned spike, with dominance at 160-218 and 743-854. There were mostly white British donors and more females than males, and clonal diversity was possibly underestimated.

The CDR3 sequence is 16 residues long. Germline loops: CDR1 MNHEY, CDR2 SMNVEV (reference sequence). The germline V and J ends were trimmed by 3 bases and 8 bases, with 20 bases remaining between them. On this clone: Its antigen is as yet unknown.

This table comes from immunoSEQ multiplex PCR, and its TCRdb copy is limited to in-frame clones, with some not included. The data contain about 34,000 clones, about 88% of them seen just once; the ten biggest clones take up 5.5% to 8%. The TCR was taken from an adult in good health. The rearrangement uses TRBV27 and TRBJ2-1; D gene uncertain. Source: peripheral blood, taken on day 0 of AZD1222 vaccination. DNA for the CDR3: TGTGCCAGCAGTTTCGGTATGCGTACTGGAAGCGATGAGCAGTTCTTC. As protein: CASSFGMRTGSDEQFF.